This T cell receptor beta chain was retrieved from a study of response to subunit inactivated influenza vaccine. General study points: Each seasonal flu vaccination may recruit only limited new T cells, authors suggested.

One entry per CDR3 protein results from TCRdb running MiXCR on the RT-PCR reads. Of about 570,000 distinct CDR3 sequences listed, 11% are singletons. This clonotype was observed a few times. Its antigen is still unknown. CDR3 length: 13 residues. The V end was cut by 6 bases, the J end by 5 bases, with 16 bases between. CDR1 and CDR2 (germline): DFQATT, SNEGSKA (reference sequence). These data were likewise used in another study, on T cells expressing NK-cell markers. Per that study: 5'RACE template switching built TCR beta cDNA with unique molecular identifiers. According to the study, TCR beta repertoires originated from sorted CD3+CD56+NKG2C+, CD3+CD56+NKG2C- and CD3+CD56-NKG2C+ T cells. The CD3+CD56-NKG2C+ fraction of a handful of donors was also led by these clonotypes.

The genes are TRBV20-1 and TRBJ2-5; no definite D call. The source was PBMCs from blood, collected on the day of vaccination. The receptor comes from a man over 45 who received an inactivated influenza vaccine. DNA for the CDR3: TGCAGTGCACCATGGGCCGGTAGGGAGACCCAGTACTTC. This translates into CSAPWAGRETQYF.